The entry below describes one T cell receptor (beta chain). This clonotype occurred many times. The antigen this receptor binds is unknown. No clone much larger than this one lies a single base away; base qualities are absent. The treatment or condition label, as the study defines it: allogeneic hematopoietic cell transplantation with graft depleted of TCRalphabeta T cells and CD19 B cells. The children who served as transplant recipients had been given grafts of TCRalphabeta/CD19-depleted allogeneic hematopoietic cells. For CDR1 and CDR2, the germline V gene lists LGHNA and YNFKEQ. From cysteine to phenylalanine, the CDR3 is 14 amino acids long. The DNA shown is the 42-base CDR3, in frame from base 1. The junction shows trimming of 1 base on V and 11 bases on J, plus 12 bases between the germline ends. The data were obtained in a study of T-cell reconstitution after alpha-beta-depleted transplantation in children (dated by TCRdb to the mid-2010s). Regarding the study in general: Using TCR repertoire profiling, the study quantitatively followed how T-cell immune reconstitution unfolded in children after TCRalphabeta/CD19-depleted allogeneic hematopoietic cell transplantation.

Libraries came from PCR. The run used an Illumina HiSeq 2500. To normalize quantification of the TCRbeta repertoire, the TCR libraries were built with molecular barcoding that relied on unique molecular identifiers. TCRdb redid the processing of the public reads, applying fastp at Q25 and MiXCR, and retained in-frame beta chains. Identical CDR3 proteins give one entry, which carries the most common genes and DNA. A total of over 200,000 distinct CDR3 sequences appear in this sample, 9.5% to 13% of them only once. Clones ranked in the top ten supply 28% of the sample. Results and caveats for the whole study, not just this receptor: About two months after transplant, the apparently early recovery of alphabetaT-cell counts reportedly depended on just several hundred clones that had expanded rapidly and came from non-depleted graft cells. Over the following months the frequencies of hyperexpanded clones went down, and after one year T-cell counts and TCRbeta diversity were mostly credited to newly produced T cells. In some patients, high TCRbeta diversity at day 60 was attributed to recipient T cells and intrathymic progenitors that had survived conditioning.

The sample here was PBMCs, taken before TCRalphabeta/CD19-depleted stem cell transplant. The sequence joins TRBV4-2 to TRBJ1-6; the D gene lacks a confident call. This receptor was identified in a child less than two years old with acute myeloid leukemia, due to receive a stem cell transplant. Here the CDR3 is given as CASSQAAGSTPLHF. The bases are TGTGCCAGCAGCCAAGCGGCAGGATCGACACCCCTCCACTTT.